The source of this TCR beta chain is a study of cytomegalovirus exposure and HLA in healthy donors. The wider study: Out of approximately 400 genotyped donors, about 81% belonged to the Caucasian-associated ancestry cluster.

There are 15 residues in the CDR3. Trimming cost V 4 bases and J 4 bases; bases outside gene matches: 6. CDR1 and CDR2 (germline): SGHDT, YYEEEE. Both 60 Vbeta primers and 13 Jbeta primers went into the PCR. The assay was immunoSEQ multiplex PCR, and TCRdb's table has in-frame clones only and misses some. The sample carries approximately 150,000 clones, around 72% recorded once. About this clone itself: The antigen remains unidentified.

Study findings and constraints: Specificity of three CMV-associated chains for CMV antigens was verified in vitro. Per a prior analysis, the majority of TCR beta V segments were productive roughly 87% or roughly 30% of the time.

This clonotype originated in a man aged 35-49 years in good health and CMV-seronegative. The sequenced material came from PBMCs. This chain uses TRBV5-6 with TRBJ1-2; 11 bases align to TRBD1. As DNA, the CDR3 is TGTGCCAGCAGCCCAGGGACAGGGGGTTTCTATGGCTACACCTTC. This gives the protein CASSPGTGGFYGYTF.